These 13 T cell receptor beta chains share one sample of origin, sequenced in a study of CD8 T cells in Susac syndrome. Reverse transcription of roughly 0.5 to 1 ug RNA was performed with random hexamers. MiXCR was run by TCRdb on the immunoSEQ multiplex PCR reads, yielding one entry per CDR3 protein. Seen here are 160,000 or so distinct CDR3 sequences, about 94% observed once, and the top ten hold around 0.21%. The sample taken for sequencing was CD8+ T cells from PBMCs. These receptors came from a human donor with multiple sclerosis.

The chain joins TRBV30 to TRBJ1-2; D is perhaps TRBD1 (5 bases). The CDR3 spans 12 residues. CDR1 is GTSNPN, CDR2 SVGIG, per germline (reference sequence). The ends were cut back, 7 bases at V and 6 bases at J, with 15 bases in the middle. CDR3 sequence reads: CASEGTQNGYTF. Here the CDR3 DNA reads TGTGCCTCCGAGGGGACCCAAAATGGCTACACCTTC.

On this clonotype: Germline and junction disagree at one end, which may indicate a read error. The V and J genes are TRBV7-9 and TRBJ2-3; 7 positions match TRBD2. Germline lookup yields CDR1 SEHNR and CDR2 FQNEAQ (reference sequence). The CDR3 extends over 18 amino acids. For the CDR3, the DNA is TGTGCCAGCAGATTAGGGTTCTCCCGGGACTACAACACAGATACGCAGTATTTT. Residues: CASRLGFSRDYNTDTQYF.

This chain links TRBV5-6 with TRBJ1-2, with D tentatively TRBD1 (5 bases). Germline CDR1 and CDR2: SGHDT and YYEEEE. The CDR3 runs to 18 residues. The ends were cut back, 1 base at V and 4 bases at J, with 23 bases in the middle. The chain's CDR3 is CASSLFGLGVQELYGYTF. The CDR3 DNA follows: TGTGCCAGCAGCTTGTTCGGTTTGGGGGTTCAAGAGCTCTATGGCTACACCTTC.

CDR3 protein: CASGTSGSNTQYF. DNA of the CDR3: TGTGCCAGTGGGACTAGCGGGTCGAATACGCAGTATTTT. This chain uses TRBV19 with TRBJ2-3; TRBD2 matches at 12 bases. The CDR3 is 13 residues long. Germline lookup yields CDR1 LNHDA and CDR2 SQIVND (reference sequence). With V trimmed by 8 bases and J by 7 bases, 4 bases remained unmatched.

The gene calls are TRBV2 and TRBJ1-6, with D possibly TRBD1 on 6 matching bases. The CDR3 covers 13 residues. V was clipped by 6 bases and J by 11 bases, with 14 bases between them. The germline gives CDR1 SNHLY, CDR2 FYNNEI. CDR3 region: CASRGTGIPPLHF. CDR3 sequence (DNA): TGTGCCAGCAGGGGAACAGGGATTCCACCCCTCCACTTT.

The chain combines TRBV27 with TRBJ2-7; perhaps D is TRBD1 or TRBD2 (7 bases each). The CDR3 has 15 residues. Germline lookup yields CDR1 MNHEY and CDR2 SMNVEV (reference sequence). V was shortened by 6 bases and J by 5 bases, with 20 bases between the two germline ends. The CDR3 nucleotides are TGTGCCAGCAGCACTAGACAGGGAGGGAATAACGAGCAGTACTTC. Encoded protein: CASSTRQGGNNEQYF.

The sample holds one count of this clonotype. V gene TRBV12-3 or TRBV12-4 combines with J gene TRBJ1-5; no clear D. This CDR3 spans 13 amino acids. Trimming pared 1 base from V and 6 bases from J, leaving 7 bases between. The CDR3 sequence: CASSLGPTQPQHF. CDR3 DNA sequence: TGTGCCAGCAGTTTAGGGCCGACTCAGCCCCAGCATTTT.

CDR3 coding DNA: TGTGCCAGCAGGCGCGCTCAACAGGGAATGTGGGAGACCCAGTACTTC. Translated: CASRRAQQGMWETQYF. The chain is built from TRBV12-3 or TRBV12-4 and TRBJ2-5; possibly TRBD1 for D (6 bases). CDR3 length: 16 residues. V was cut by 6 bases and J by 5 bases, with 22 bases left in between.

The chain has TRBV16 and TRBJ2-1; D unresolved. The CDR3 contains 16 residues. V lost 0 bases to trimming and J lost 1 base, with 10 bases between them. Germline V gene data show CDR1 as KGHSY and CDR2 as FQNENV. The CDR3 region is CASSQSATTSYNEQFF. CDR3 in DNA: TGTGCCAGCAGCCAATCTGCTACTACGTCCTACAATGAGCAGTTCTTC.

J is TRBJ2-2 and V is TRBV13; 7 nucleotides align to TRBD1. CDR1 and CDR2 (germline): PRHDT, FYEKMQ (reference sequence). The CDR3 length is 13 residues. V dropped 11 bases and J dropped 6; count of bases not matched to a gene: 9. The CDR3 reads CASLKGAAGELFF. The CDR3 DNA is TGTGCCTCGCTGAAGGGGGCGGCCGGGGAGCTGTTTTTT.

The CDR3 sequence: CASSFLGRVTDTQYF. The CDR3 DNA is TGCGCCAGCAGCTTTCTCGGCAGGGTGACAGATACGCAGTATTTT. The V call is TRBV5-1, the J call TRBJ2-3; D perhaps matches TRBD1 (5 bases). Trimming took 2 bases from V and 3 from J, leaving 13 bases between them. CDR3 length equals 15 residues. Germline-derived CDR1 and CDR2 are SGHRS and YFSETQ.

The gene calls are TRBV9 and TRBJ2-1, with no clear D. Germline CDR1 and CDR2: SGDLS and YYNGEE. V was pared by 0 bases and J by 5 bases, with 6 bases between. This CDR3 is built from 13 residues. The CDR3 spells CASSVGNNNEQFF. The CDR3 region has the DNA TGTGCCAGCAGCGTAGGCAACAACAATGAGCAGTTCTTC. The full variable domain, its missing parts supplied by reference TRBV9 and TRBJ2-1, is DSGVTQTPKHLITATGQRVTLRCSPRSGDLSVYWYQQSLDQGLQFLIQYYNGEERAKGNILERFSAQQFPDLHSELNLSSLELGDSALYFCASSVGNNNEQFFGPGTRLTVL.

This chain joins TRBV7-2 and TRBJ1-6; 7 bases are shared with TRBD1. Germline trimming cut 5 bases from V and 4 bases from J; bases unmatched to any gene: 8. The CDR3 is 16 residues long. CDR1 is SGHTA and CDR2 is FQGNSA in the germline V gene. The CDR3 sequence is CASSRGGTGYNSPLHF. As DNA, the CDR3 is TGTGCCAGCAGCCGAGGGGGCACGGGGTATAATTCACCCCTCCACTTT. Supplemented by reference TRBV7-2 and TRBJ1-6, the full variable domain reads GAGVSQSPSNKVTEKGKDVELRCDPISGHTALYWYRQSLGQGLEFLIYFQGNSAPDKSGLPSDRFSAERTGGSVSTLTIQRTQQEDSAVYLCASSRGGTGYNSPLHFGNGTRLTVT.